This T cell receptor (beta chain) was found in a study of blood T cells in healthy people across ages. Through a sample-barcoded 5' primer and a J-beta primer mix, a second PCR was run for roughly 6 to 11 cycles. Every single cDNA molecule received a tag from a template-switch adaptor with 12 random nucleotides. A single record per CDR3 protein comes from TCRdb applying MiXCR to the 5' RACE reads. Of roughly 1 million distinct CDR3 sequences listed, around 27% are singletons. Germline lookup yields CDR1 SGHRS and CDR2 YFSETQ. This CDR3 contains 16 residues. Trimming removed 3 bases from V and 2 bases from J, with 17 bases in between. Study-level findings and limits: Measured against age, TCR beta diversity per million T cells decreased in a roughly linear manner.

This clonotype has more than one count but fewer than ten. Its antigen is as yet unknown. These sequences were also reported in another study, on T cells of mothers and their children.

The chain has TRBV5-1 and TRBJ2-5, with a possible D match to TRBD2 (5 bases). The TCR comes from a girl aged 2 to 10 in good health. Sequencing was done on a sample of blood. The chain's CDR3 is CASSWGMTGTQETQYF. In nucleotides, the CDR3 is TGCGCCAGCAGCTGGGGAATGACGGGAACGCAAGAGACCCAGTACTTC.